The 13 T cell receptor beta chains below were found in one sample sequenced in a study of T cell responses to AZD1222 COVID-19 vaccine. Method: immunoSEQ multiplex PCR; TCRdb's copy keeps in-frame clones and lacks some. Of 130,000 to 150,000 clones listed, nearly 90% are singletons. The material sequenced was peripheral blood, taken 28 days after the second dose of the MenACWY control vaccine. The source of these receptors is an adult who received the MenACWY meningococcal vaccine as a control.

V gene TRBV6-5 combines with J gene TRBJ1-5; 8 nucleotides agree with TRBD1. Germline CDR1 and CDR2: MNHEY and SVGAGI. The V and J ends lost 8 bases and 5 bases, in that order; junction bases with no gene match: 8. This CDR3 region has 14 residues. Here the CDR3 reads CASGGQALDQPQHF. The DNA of the CDR3 is TGTGCCAGCGGGGGACAGGCGCTAGATCAGCCCCAGCATTTT.

V usage is TRBV6-5 and J usage is TRBJ1-5; no clear D gene. Germline V gene data show CDR1 as MNHEY and CDR2 as SVGAGI. The germline V and J ends were trimmed by 6 bases and 1 base, with 10 bases remaining between them. The CDR3 spans 14 residues. DNA for the CDR3: TGTGCCAGCAGCTCACCGGGGAGCAATCAGCCCCAGCATTTT. Encoded protein: CASSSPGSNQPQHF.

The chain is built from TRBV5-1 and TRBJ2-5, with TRBD1 matching over 8 bases. CDR3 length: 14 residues. The junction had 7 bases not matched to a gene; V was cut back by 4 bases and J by 5 bases. The germline gives CDR1 SGHRS, CDR2 YFSETQ. CDR3 DNA sequence: TGCGCCAGCAGCCCCCGACAGGGGCGTGAGACCCAGTACTTC. It translates to CASSPRQGRETQYF.

The V gene is TRBV6-1, the J gene TRBJ2-7; a possible D gene is TRBD2 (6 bases). V gave up 2 bases and J gave up 2 bases, with 13 bases separating them. CDR1 and CDR2 from the germline V gene are MNHNS and SASEGT. This CDR3 is built from 15 residues. CDR3: CASSELFSGTYEQYF. The CDR3, as DNA: TGTGCCAGCAGTGAACTGTTTAGCGGAACCTACGAGCAGTACTTC.

This sequence joins TRBV25-1 and TRBJ1-2, with D unclear. V was clipped by 4 bases and J by 8 bases, with 17 bases between them. Germline lookup yields CDR1 MGHDK and CDR2 SYGVNS. The length of the CDR3 is 14 residues. CDR3 DNA: TGTGCCAGCAGTGGAGGACGGTGGGGATGGGGCTACACCTTC. Its protein product is CASSGGRWGWGYTF.

The chain is built from TRBV4-3 and TRBJ1-2; 7 bases fit TRBD1. This CDR3 region has 16 residues. Germline loops: CDR1 LGHNA, CDR2 YSLEER. The trim removed 4 bases at V and 8 bases at J, leaving 16 bases unmatched. CDR3 DNA: TGCGCCAGCAGCCCGGCAGAGCTAACAGGGGTGGAAGGCTACACCTTC. Protein product: CASSPAELTGVEGYTF.

J is TRBJ2-7 and V is TRBV28; 10 bases agree with TRBD2. This CDR3 contains 17 residues. V shed 2 bases and J 2 bases; nucleotides not matched to a gene: 9. Germline CDR1 MDHEN, CDR2 SYDVKM. CDR3 sequence (DNA): TGTGCCAGCAGTTTAATCTTCGGGACTAGCGCAACCTACGAGCAGTACTTC. This sequence encodes CASSLIFGTSATYEQYF.

The genes are TRBV6-2 or TRBV6-3 and TRBJ2-1; D gene uncertain. The CDR3 has 13 residues. CDR1 MNHEY and CDR2 SVGEGT come from the germline V gene. The V gene lost 7 bases and the J gene lost 5 bases, with 12 bases spanning the gap. The CDR3 loop reads CASTPFLDNEQFF. CDR3 in DNA: TGTGCCAGCACCCCTTTTTTAGACAATGAGCAGTTCTTC.

This sequence joins TRBV25-1 and TRBJ1-6; D unresolved. The CDR3 sequence is 14 residues long. V was clipped by 0 bases and J by 10 bases, with 10 bases between them. Germline values: CDR1 MGHDK, CDR2 SYGVNS. The CDR3 spells CASSEYPEGSPLHF. DNA for the CDR3: TGTGCCAGCAGTGAATATCCAGAAGGATCACCCCTCCACTTT.

The genes are TRBV5-1 and TRBJ1-6, with 7 bases identical to TRBD1. The CDR3 has 15 amino acids. V trimming: 4 bases; J trimming: 6 bases; junction bases outside the gene matches: 7. Germline CDR1 and CDR2: SGHRS and YFSETQ. CDR3 DNA sequence: TGCGCCAGCAGCCCACAGGGGCTTTTTAATTCACCCCTCCACTTT. It is translated as CASSPQGLFNSPLHF.

The chain is built from TRBV5-4 and TRBJ2-2; 8 bases match TRBD1. V gave up 4 bases and J gave up 2 bases; unmatched junction bases: 4. The germline CDR1 and CDR2 sequences are SGHNT and YYREEE (reference sequence). The CDR3 covers 15 residues. The CDR3 bases are TGTGCCAGCAGCGTGGACAGGGCCAACACCGGGGAGCTGTTTTTT. Translating gives CASSVDRANTGELFF.

The chain employs TRBV4-1 and TRBJ2-7; weak D call: TRBD2 (6 bases). This CDR3 is built from 13 residues. Germline CDR1 and CDR2: MGHRA and YSYEKL. V lost 4 bases to trimming and J lost 5 bases, with 12 bases between them. CDR3 in DNA: TGCGCCAGCAGCCCTACTAGCACCCACGAGCAGTACTTC. Encoded protein: CASSPTSTHEQYF.

The chain carries TRBV19 and TRBJ1-1, with TRBD1 as a possible D gene (6 bases). Trimming left V 5 bases short and J 4 bases short, with 23 bases between. This CDR3 region has 17 residues. CDR1 is LNHDA, CDR2 SQIVND, per germline (reference sequence). DNA for the CDR3: TGTGCCAGTAGTCGCCGGGGACAAGGGGCCATAGGCACTGAAGCTTTCTTT. The encoded protein is CASSRRGQGAIGTEAFF.